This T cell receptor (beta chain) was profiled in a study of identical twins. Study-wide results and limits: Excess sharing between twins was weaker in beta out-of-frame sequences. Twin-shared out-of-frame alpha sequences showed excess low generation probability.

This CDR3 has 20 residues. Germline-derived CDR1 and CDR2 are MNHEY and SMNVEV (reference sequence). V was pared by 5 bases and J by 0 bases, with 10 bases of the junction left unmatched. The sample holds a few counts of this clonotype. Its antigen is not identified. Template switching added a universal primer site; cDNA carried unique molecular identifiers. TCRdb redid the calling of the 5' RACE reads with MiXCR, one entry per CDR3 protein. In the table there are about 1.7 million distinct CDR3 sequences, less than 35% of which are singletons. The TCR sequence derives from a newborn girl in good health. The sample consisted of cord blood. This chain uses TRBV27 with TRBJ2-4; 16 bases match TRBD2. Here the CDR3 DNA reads TGTGCCAGCAGTACGCAGGGACTAGCGGGAGGGAGGCTAGCCAAAAACATTCAGTACTTC. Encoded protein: CASSTQGLAGGRLAKNIQYF.